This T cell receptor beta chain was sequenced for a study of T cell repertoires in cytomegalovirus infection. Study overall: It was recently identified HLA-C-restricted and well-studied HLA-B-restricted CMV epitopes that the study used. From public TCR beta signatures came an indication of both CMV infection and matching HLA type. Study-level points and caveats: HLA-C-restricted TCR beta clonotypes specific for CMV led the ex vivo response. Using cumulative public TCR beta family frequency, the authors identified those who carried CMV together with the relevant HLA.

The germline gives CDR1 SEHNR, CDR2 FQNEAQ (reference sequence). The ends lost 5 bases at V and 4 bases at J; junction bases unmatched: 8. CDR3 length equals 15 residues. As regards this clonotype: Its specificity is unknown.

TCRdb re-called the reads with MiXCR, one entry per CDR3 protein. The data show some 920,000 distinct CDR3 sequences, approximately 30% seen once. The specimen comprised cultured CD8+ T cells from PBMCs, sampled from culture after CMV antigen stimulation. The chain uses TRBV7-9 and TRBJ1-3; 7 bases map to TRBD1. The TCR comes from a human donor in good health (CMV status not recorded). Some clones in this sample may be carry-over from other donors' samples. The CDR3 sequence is CASSEGGALGNTIYF. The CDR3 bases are TGTGCCAGCAGCGAAGGGGGCGCATTGGGAAACACCATATATTTT.